The sequence of this T cell receptor (beta chain) was determined in a study of shared clonotypes between healthy human individuals. Study-wide findings and caveats: Naive subsets tended to show greater estimated richness than memory subsets. Lower generation probabilities were found for non-shared clonotypes than for those shared by all four donors.

The donors were all Caucasian adults (living in Nashville, Tennessee). With respect to this clone: The antigen is undetermined.

Methods used by the authors: There were no quality scores in the junction-only immunoSEQ sequences, so filtering differed. Data came from immunoSEQ multiplex PCR; TCRdb stores just in-frame clones and leaves some out. V, J and clone size reflect that table, while D and trimming were determined from the DNA. The sample lists under 2,500,000 clones; approximately 96% were seen once. The sample consisted of naive CD4+ T cells sorted from blood. As to subset: CD45RA+ positively selected. The TCR sequence derives from a man between 18 and 35 years old in good health.

The CDR3 region is CASRRRTPPGEQFF. In DNA form, the CDR3 reads TGTGCCAGCAGACGCCGGACGCCCCCCGGGGAGCAGTTCTTC. This sequence joins TRBV6-5 and TRBJ2-1; unclear D gene. Germline CDR1 reads MNHEY; CDR2 reads SVGAGI. CDR3 length: 14 amino acids. Trimming took off 6 bases at V and 10 bases at J, with 19 bases between the two ends.